The next 20 T cell receptor beta chains were all read from a single sample in a study of T cell changes during pregnancy in multiple sclerosis. Profiled with immunoSEQ multiplex PCR; TCRdb holds only in-frame clones, not every one. The table lists about 110,000 clones, around 92% of them singletons, with less than 2% in the top ten. Sequenced material: peripheral blood, taken after pregnancy. The origin of the receptors is a female donor with multiple sclerosis, enrolled in a pregnancy study.

The gene calls are TRBV5-1 and TRBJ2-5; 11 positions match TRBD2. The CDR3 loop spans 15 amino acids. V lost 2 bases and J lost 2; bases outside the gene matches: 2. Germline V gene sequence: CDR1 SGHRS, CDR2 YFSETQ. DNA for the CDR3: TGCGCCAGCAGCTTACCTAGCGGGAGGCAAGAGACCCAGTACTTC. This encodes CASSLPSGRQETQYF.

This clone was recorded only once. The V call is TRBV7-3, the J call TRBJ2-1; 10 positions match TRBD1. The ends lost 2 bases at V and 8 bases at J; junction bases unmatched: 9. The CDR3 extends over 16 amino acids. Germline CDR1 and CDR2: SGHTA and FQGTGA. The CDR3 protein is CASSLGDRGQGDEQFF. CDR3 DNA sequence: TGTGCCAGCAGCTTAGGGGACAGGGGCCAAGGGGATGAGCAGTTCTTC. Filled out from reference TRBV7-3 and TRBJ2-1, the complete variable domain reads GAGVSQTPSNKVTEKGKYVELRCDPISGHTALYWYRQSLGQGPEFLIYFQGTGAADDSGLPNDRFFAVRPEGSVSTLKIQRTERGDSAVYLCASSLGDRGQGDEQFFGPGTRLTVL.

The count of this clone is one. The chain links TRBV29-1 to TRBJ2-7; 10 positions agree with TRBD1. Per germline, CDR1 SQVTM and CDR2 ANQGSEA. The V and J ends lost 3 bases and 3 bases, in that order; junction bases with no gene match: 2. CDR3 size: 13 residues. DNA for the CDR3: TGCAGCGTTGATGGACAGGGGGACTACGAGCAGTACTTC. It translates to CSVDGQGDYEQYF.

V is TRBV30 and J is TRBJ1-5; TRBD1 is a possible D gene (5 bases). The V gene's germline CDR1 is GTSNPN and CDR2 SVGIG (reference sequence). The CDR3 totals 13 residues. The V and J ends lost 2 bases and 5 bases respectively, with 10 bases between them. The CDR3 loop is CAWSKRRDQPQHF. CDR3 nucleotides: TGTGCCTGGAGTAAGCGCAGGGATCAGCCCCAGCATTTT.

This chain connects TRBV11-2 to TRBJ2-1; D remains ambiguous. From germline, CDR1 is SGHAT and CDR2 FQNNGV. This CDR3 is 14 amino acids long. Trimming removed 3 bases from V and 10 bases from J, with 16 bases in between. The CDR3 nucleotides are TGTGCCAGCAGCTTCACCCTTCCGGGTTCCGAGCAGTTCTTC. Protein sequence: CASSFTLPGSEQFF.

Only one count was recorded for this clone. The genes are TRBV7-9 and TRBJ2-5; D unresolved. The CDR3 is 10 amino acids. Trimming pared 4 bases from V and 7 bases from J, leaving 4 bases between. Germline CDR1 SEHNR, CDR2 FQNEAQ (reference sequence). CDR3 sequence (DNA): TGTGCCAGCAGCTCAGGGACCCAGTACTTC. Translating it yields CASSSGTQYF.

V is TRBV6-6 and J is TRBJ2-7; tentative D call: TRBD1 (5 bases). The CDR3 covers 16 residues. Germline CDR1 reads MNHNY; CDR2 reads SVGAGI (reference sequence). The ends were cut back, 0 bases at V and 5 bases at J, with 17 bases in the middle. CDR3 sequence reads: CASSYSIGPGRDEQYF. The CDR3 DNA follows: TGTGCCAGCAGTTACTCGATTGGTCCAGGGCGCGACGAGCAGTACTTC.

This clone is a singleton in its sample. The chain carries TRBV5-4 and TRBJ2-7; 7 bases are shared with TRBD1. CDR3 length equals 16 residues. The V gene's germline CDR1 is SGHNT and CDR2 YYREEE (reference sequence). V lost 0 bases to trimming and J lost 4 bases; unmatched junction nucleotides: 10. CDR3 sequence reads: CASSLAGAGGKYEQYF. The DNA for the CDR3 is TGTGCCAGCAGCTTGGCCGGGGCAGGGGGTAAATACGAGCAGTACTTC.

This chain links TRBV5-1 with TRBJ1-4; D ambiguous. V was pared by 2 bases and J by 0 bases, with 11 bases between. The germline V gene encodes CDR1 SGHRS and CDR2 YFSETQ. The CDR3 contains 16 residues. Here the CDR3 reads CASSLGGSTTNEKLFF. CDR3 sequence (DNA): TGCGCCAGCAGCTTAGGCGGGTCCACAACTAATGAAAAACTGTTTTTT.

The chain has TRBV6-5 and TRBJ1-3; no firm D call. V lost 6 bases to trimming and J lost 1 base, with 10 bases between them. In germline, CDR1 is MNHEY, CDR2 SVGAGI. CDR3 length: 14 residues. CDR3: CASSQTISGNTIYF. CDR3 sequence (DNA): TGTGCCAGCAGCCAAACTATTTCTGGAAACACCATATATTTT.

The CDR3: CASSLGGGLTEAFF. The CDR3 DNA sequence: TGTGCCAGCAGTTTGGGGGGGGGTTTAACTGAAGCTTTCTTT. The chain joins TRBV27 to TRBJ1-1, with D tentatively TRBD1 (5 bases). The CDR3 spans 14 residues. Germline CDR1 and CDR2: MNHEY and SMNVEV (reference sequence). The V gene lost 3 bases and the J gene lost 5 bases, with 13 bases spanning the gap.

V is TRBV5-4 and J is TRBJ2-1, with D perhaps matching TRBD1 (8 bases). CDR3 length: 14 residues. Trimming pared 5 bases from V and 8 bases from J, leaving 17 bases between. Germline V lookup: CDR1 SGHNT, CDR2 YYREEE (reference sequence). The DNA of the CDR3 is TGTGCCAGCAGTTCTAGGACAGGGAGGGATGAGCAGTTCTTC. This translates into CASSSRTGRDEQFF. Filled out from reference TRBV5-4 and TRBJ2-1, the complete variable domain reads ETGVTQSPTHLIKTRGQQVTLRCSSQSGHNTVSWYQQALGQGPQFIFQYYREEENGRGNFPPRFSGLQFPNYSSELNVNALELDDSALYLCASSSRTGRDEQFFGPGTRLTVL.

CDR3 protein: CASSLGTGGRNSPLHF. The CDR3 coding sequence is TGCGCCAGCAGCTTAGGGACAGGCGGCCGGAATTCACCCCTCCACTTT. The chain carries TRBV5-1 and TRBJ1-6, with 8 nucleotides matching TRBD1. The CDR3 contains 16 residues. Germline-derived CDR1 and CDR2 are SGHRS and YFSETQ. The junction had 8 bases not matched to a gene; V was cut back by 2 bases and J by 7 bases.

In DNA, the CDR3 is TGTGCCAGCAGCCCAGACAGGGAATTACGGGGCTACACCTTC. Amino acids: CASSPDRELRGYTF. V and J are TRBV5-4 and TRBJ1-2; 7 bases map to TRBD1. The CDR3 extends over 14 amino acids. With 4 bases clipped from V and 8 bases from J, the junction kept 11 bases outside the gene matches. CDR1 is SGHNT and CDR2 is YYREEE in the germline V gene (reference sequence). Based on the CDR3 plus reference TRBV5-4 and TRBJ1-2, the full variable domain is ETGVTQSPTHLIKTRGQQVTLRCSSQSGHNTVSWYQQALGQGPQFIFQYYREEENGRGNFPPRFSGLQFPNYSSELNVNALELDDSALYLCASSPDRELRGYTFGSGTRLTVV.

This chain links TRBV5-4 with TRBJ2-4; D is uncertain. Between the trimmed V and J ends, which lost 2 bases and 5 bases, there was a span of 8 bases. The CDR3 loop spans 13 amino acids. Germline loops: CDR1 SGHNT, CDR2 YYREEE (reference sequence). The CDR3 reads CASSFYGENIQYF. CDR3 DNA sequence: TGTGCCAGCAGCTTCTACGGAGAAAACATTCAGTACTTC.

This clone has only one observation. The chain links TRBV5-1 to TRBJ1-1; 9 bases agree with TRBD1. Trimming took 4 bases from V and 5 from J; bases not matched to a gene: 15. This CDR3 spans 17 amino acids. The germline V gene encodes CDR1 SGHRS and CDR2 YFSETQ. The CDR3 sequence: CASSQLGQGRVETEAFF. As DNA, the CDR3 is TGCGCCAGCAGCCAACTTGGACAGGGGAGGGTTGAGACTGAAGCTTTCTTT.

The chain links TRBV11-3 to TRBJ2-7; D not certain. Germline-derived CDR1 and CDR2 are SGHNT and YENEEA. V was trimmed by 0 bases and J by 3 bases, leaving 6 bases between them. The CDR3 runs 13 residues. The CDR3, as DNA: TGTGCCAGCAGCTTAGAGAGTGGCTACGAGCAGTACTTC. Its translation is CASSLESGYEQYF.

In DNA, the CDR3 is TGTGCCAGCTCACCCCGAGCGGGGGACGGTGAAGCTTTCTTT. Translation: CASSPRAGDGEAFF. This rearrangement joins TRBV18 to TRBJ1-1, with a tentative D call TRBD1 (5 bases). Germline V gene sequence: CDR1 KGHSH, CDR2 LQKENI. This CDR3 comprises 14 residues. V lost 3 bases, J lost 7 bases, and 15 bases lay in between.

The CDR3 bases are TGTGCCAGCAGCGCCCACGACAGGGCTGCTGAAGCTTTCTTT. This gives the protein CASSAHDRAAEAFF. The V and J genes are TRBV9 and TRBJ1-1, with 7 positions matching TRBD1. CDR1 and CDR2 from the germline V gene are SGDLS and YYNGEE. The trim removed 3 bases at V and 6 bases at J, leaving 8 bases unmatched. The CDR3 covers 14 residues.

The chain recombines TRBV5-1 with TRBJ1-1, with unresolved D. This CDR3 spans 16 amino acids. Germline loops: CDR1 SGHRS, CDR2 YFSETQ. Trimming took 4 bases from V and 0 from J, leaving 16 bases between them. The DNA of the CDR3 is TGCGCCAGCAGCCCTTCCGGAGCGAGCATGAACACTGAAGCTTTCTTT. Residues: CASSPSGASMNTEAFF.